Listed below are T cell receptor beta chains from one sample, sequenced in a study of blood T cell repertoires in COVID-19. The method was immunoSEQ multiplex PCR; TCRdb's version includes in-frame clones alone and lacks a portion of them. The table shows roughly 240,000 clones, with roughly nine tenths occurring only once. Sequencing was carried out using peripheral blood. All receptors derive from a woman aged 60-70 years who had recovered from COVID-19. Each CDR3 is given with its conserved first and last residue. D genes are given only for firm matches. Some rows have no size entry. The others give once, few or many, or a class for an expanded clone.

clone_size | j_call | d_call | cdr3_length | v_call | cdr3_aa | cdr3_nt
medium-sized | TRBJ1-2 | . | 14 | TRBV6-5 | CASRTTGRGDGYTF | TGTGCCAGCAGGACCACAGGTCGGGGGGATGGCTACACCTTC
. | TRBJ1-2 | . | 16 | TRBV5-1 | CASSLSRDIPIYGYTF | TGCGCCAGCAGCTTGAGCCGGGACATCCCCATCTATGGCTACACCTTC
once | TRBJ2-3 | . | 14 | TRBV7-3 | CASSFSLGSDTQYF | TGTGCCAGCAGCTTCTCACTAGGGTCAGATACGCAGTATTTT
. | TRBJ1-2 | TRBD1 | 12 | TRBV29-1 | CSVGQGNYGYTF | TGCAGCGTTGGACAGGGGAACTATGGCTACACCTTC
. | TRBJ2-1 | . | 16 | TRBV1 | CTSSQRNGGSHNEQFF | TGCACCAGCAGCCAACGTAACGGGGGTTCCCACAATGAGCAGTTCTTC
. | TRBJ2-3 | . | 14 | TRBV7-9 | CASSFPGEGDTQYF | TGTGCCAGCAGCTTTCCAGGGGAGGGCGATACGCAGTATTTT
. | TRBJ1-4 | . | 16 | TRBV5-1 | CASSLVSIRDGEKLFF | TGCGCCAGCAGCTTGGTGTCGATCAGGGATGGCGAAAAACTGTTTTTT
once | TRBJ2-7 | TRBD2 | 14 | TRBV7-6 | CASSLRGTTGEQYF | TGTGCCAGCAGCTTACGCGGGACTACCGGCGAGCAGTACTTC
. | TRBJ2-7 | . | 14 | TRBV18 | CASSPRQDSYEQYF | TGTGCCAGCTCACCCCGACAAGACTCCTACGAGCAGTACTTC
. | TRBJ2-7 | . | 13 | TRBV9 | CASSPYDSYEQYF | TGTGCCAGCAGCCCCTATGACAGCTACGAGCAGTACTTC
. | TRBJ2-5 | . | 14 | TRBV5-4 | CASSSRGASETQYF | TGTGCCAGCAGCAGCCGGGGGGCCTCAGAGACCCAGTACTTC
. | TRBJ2-2 | TRBD2 | 15 | TRBV29-1 | CSVGLAGGLAGELFF | TGCAGCGTGGGACTAGCGGGGGGGCTAGCCGGGGAGCTGTTTTTT
. | TRBJ1-6 | . | 13 | TRBV11-2 | CASSSYYNSPLHF | TGTGCCAGCAGCTCCTATTATAATTCACCCCTCCACTTT
. | TRBJ1-5 | TRBD1 | 16 | TRBV18 | CASSLRQGQANQPQHF | TGTGCCAGCTCACTGAGACAGGGACAGGCCAATCAGCCCCAGCATTTT
. | TRBJ2-7 | TRBD1 | 16 | TRBV19 | CASSLRTGLSSYEQYF | TGTGCCAGTAGTCTTCGGACAGGCTTGAGCTCCTACGAGCAGTACTTC
. | TRBJ2-6 | TRBD1 | 17 | TRBV2 | CASLLRQGSSGANVLTF | TGTGCCAGCTTACTTCGACAGGGGAGCTCTGGGGCCAACGTCCTGACTTTC
few | TRBJ1-2 | . | 13 | TRBV27 | CASSHGQNYGYTF | TGTGCCAGCAGTCACGGACAGAACTATGGCTACACCTTC
. | TRBJ2-2 | TRBD2 | 19 | TRBV28 | CASSFSYGLAGGGTGELFF | TGTGCCAGCAGTTTTTCTTACGGACTAGCGGGGGGCGGTACCGGGGAGCTGTTTTTT
. | TRBJ2-1 | . | 18 | TRBV6-2/TRBV6-3 | CASSYSLLDEQGSAEQFF | TGTGCCAGCAGTTACTCCCTCCTGGACGAACAGGGATCGGCTGAGCAGTTCTTC
. | TRBJ1-1 | . | 11 | TRBV28 | CASSAGLEAFF | TGTGCCAGCAGTGCGGGGCTTGAAGCTTTCTTT
few | TRBJ1-2 | . | 16 | TRBV5-4 | CASSLASQTIEYGYTF | TGTGCCAGCAGCTTGGCCTCACAGACGATTGAATATGGCTACACCTTC
. | TRBJ1-2 | . | 14 | TRBV5-1 | CASSLDGGAYGYTF | TGCGCCAGCAGCTTGGATGGAGGGGCCTATGGCTACACCTTC
. | TRBJ2-2 | TRBD1 | 15 | TRBV9 | CASSVATGATGELFF | TGTGCCAGCAGCGTAGCTACAGGGGCCACCGGGGAGCTGTTTTTT
. | TRBJ1-1 | TRBD1 | 15 | TRBV7-9 | CATQNDDRGYTEAFF | TGTGCCACCCAAAACGACGACAGGGGGTACACTGAAGCTTTCTTT
. | TRBJ2-1 | . | 15 | TRBV10-2 | CASSVRANPAREQFF | TGCGCCAGCAGTGTGCGGGCAAACCCAGCCAGGGAGCAGTTCTTC
. | TRBJ1-2 | TRBD1 | 15 | TRBV28 | CASSPPGQGNYGYTF | TGTGCCAGCAGTCCACCGGGACAGGGGAACTATGGCTACACCTTC
. | TRBJ1-2 | TRBD1 | 14 | TRBV6-5 | CASSLPGQGFGYTF | TGTGCCAGCAGTTTACCGGGACAGGGGTTCGGCTACACCTTC
. | TRBJ1-3 | . | 13 | TRBV2 | CASSQETGNTIYF | TGTGCCAGCAGCCAGGAAACTGGAAACACCATATATTTT
few | TRBJ2-2 | . | 12 | TRBV4-1 | CASSIQGGELFF | TGCGCCAGCAGCATCCAGGGCGGGGAGCTGTTTTTT
. | TRBJ2-3 | TRBD2 | 16 | TRBV7-9 | CASSYRTSGVSDTQYF | TGTGCCAGCAGCTACCGGACTAGCGGGGTCTCAGATACGCAGTATTTT
. | TRBJ1-5 | . | 15 | TRBV2 | CASSILRGGSQPQHF | TGTGCCAGCAGCATCCTCAGGGGTGGTAGTCAGCCCCAGCATTTT
. | TRBJ1-2 | . | 14 | TRBV7-9 | CASSVDGGAGGYTF | TGTGCCAGCAGCGTCGATGGGGGCGCGGGTGGCTACACCTTC
. | TRBJ1-2 | . | 14 | TRBV19 | CASSTVGQGPGYTF | TGTGCCAGTAGTACAGTGGGTCAGGGTCCGGGCTACACCTTC
. | TRBJ1-6 | TRBD1 | 15 | TRBV4-3 | CASSPGQGHRSPLHF | TGCGCCAGCAGCCCGGGACAGGGTCATCGATCACCCCTCCACTTT
. | TRBJ1-1 | . | 15 | TRBV11-1 | CASSLVTGWDTEAFF | TGTGCCAGCAGCTTAGTAACGGGTTGGGACACTGAAGCTTTCTTT
. | TRBJ2-1 | . | 15 | TRBV6-5 | CASSYSGLLGNEQFF | TGTGCCAGCAGTTACTCGGGGCTTCTGGGTAATGAGCAGTTCTTC